The TCR beta chain described here comes from a study of patients and donors after allogeneic stem cell transplantation. One entry per CDR3 protein, called by TCRdb with MiXCR from the RT-PCR reads. This table holds approximately 140,000 distinct CDR3 sequences, about a third found once. Germline V lookup: CDR1 SGHRS, CDR2 YFSETQ. CDR3 length: 15 residues. The V and J ends lost 2 bases and 5 bases, in that order; junction bases with no gene match: 3. The sequencing sample was made of blood, either unsorted or a sorted T cell fraction (not recorded which). The V and J genes are TRBV5-1 and TRBJ2-1; 11 bases line up with TRBD2. This sequence originates from a human donor who was either an allogeneic HSCT recipient or a stem cell or donor lymphocyte infusion donor (not recorded which). It is not recorded whose cells these are; they may come from a transplant donor. CDR3 protein: CASSFETSGDNEQFF. DNA of the CDR3: TGCGCCAGCAGCTTTGAGACTAGCGGGGACAATGAGCAGTTCTTC.